These 6 T cell receptor beta chains originate from one sample sequenced in a study of blood T cell repertoires in COVID-19. TCRdb keeps only in-frame clones here, not all; method: immunoSEQ multiplex PCR. Of some 150,000 clones listed, approximately 80% are singletons. The sequenced sample was peripheral blood. These receptors came from a man between 60 and 75 years old with active or convalescent COVID-19.

V and J are TRBV7-8 and TRBJ2-3, with a tentative D call TRBD2 (6 bases). The CDR3 spans 15 residues. Looked up from germline, CDR1 is SGHVS and CDR2 is FQNEAQ. Trimming took 5 bases from V and 2 from J, leaving 14 bases between them. The CDR3 DNA sequence: TGTGCCAGCAGCCCGTGGAGGGTCTACACAGATACGCAGTATTTT. Amino acid sequence: CASSPWRVYTDTQYF.

This rearrangement joins TRBV19 to TRBJ1-5; D gene unclear. This CDR3 has 14 amino acids. The V and J ends lost 9 bases and 3 bases respectively, with 15 bases between them. Germline loops: CDR1 LNHDA, CDR2 SQIVND (reference sequence). The CDR3 sequence is CASHGTGFNQPQHF. The CDR3 DNA sequence: TGTGCCAGCCACGGTACGGGGTTCAATCAGCCCCAGCATTTT. Full variable domain (rest looked up from reference TRBV19 and TRBJ1-5): DGGITQSPKYLFRKEGQNVTLSCEQNLNHDAMYWYRQDPGQGLRLIYYSQIVNDFQKGDIAEGYSVSREKKESFPLTVTSAQKNPTAFYLCASHGTGFNQPQHFGDGTRLSIL.

This clone has more than one count but fewer than ten. J is TRBJ2-3 and V is TRBV25-1; weak D call: TRBD1 (7 bases). Trimming left V 1 base short and J 4 bases short, with 12 bases between. The CDR3 has 15 amino acids. Germline CDR1 is MGHDK and CDR2 is SYGVNS. DNA for the CDR3: TGTGCCAGCAGTGAATCGGGCAGGGGGGCAGATACGCAGTATTTT. It specifies CASSESGRGADTQYF.

The rearrangement links TRBV5-4 to TRBJ2-1; weak D call: TRBD1 (5 bases). CDR3 length equals 14 residues. Looked up from germline, CDR1 is SGHNT and CDR2 is YYREEE (reference sequence). Deletions cut 5 bases from V and 4 bases from J, with 13 bases between. The DNA for the CDR3 is TGTGCCAGCAGTGAGACAGTCCTTTACAATGAGCAGTTCTTC. Amino acid sequence: CASSETVLYNEQFF.

The chain employs TRBV2 and TRBJ2-3; D is perhaps TRBD2 (5 bases). Deletions cut 6 bases from V and 3 bases from J, with 13 bases between. Germline CDR1 and CDR2: SNHLY and FYNNEI. This CDR3 has 14 residues. The CDR3, as DNA: TGTGCCAGCAGGAAAACCGGGGATACAGATACGCAGTATTTT. Encoded protein: CASRKTGDTDTQYF.

This chain links TRBV6-1 with TRBJ2-7; 15 bases are shared with TRBD2. This CDR3 contains 14 residues. Unmatched junction bases numbered 5, after V lost 7 bases and J lost 7 bases. CDR1 and CDR2 (germline): MNHNS, SASEGT. CDR3 loop: CASNTGTSGREQYF. The CDR3 DNA follows: TGTGCCAGCAATACCGGGACTAGCGGGAGGGAGCAGTACTTC.